The text below deals with one T cell receptor beta chain. The antigen is not known. These data are taken from a study of Graves' ophthalmopathy and Graves' hyperthyroidism. Researchers took RNA transcripts and amplified TCR beta CDR3 regions from them. First-round RT-PCR employed HTBI primers, with a second-round multiplex PCR after it. TCRdb fed the multiplex PCR reads into MiXCR, producing one record per CDR3 protein. Altogether about 400,000 distinct CDR3 sequences are present, 18% being singletons, with the ten largest covering roughly 1.5%. The authors diagnosed from clinical symptoms, serum thyroxine, TRAb, thyroid ultrasound and orbital computed tomography. The authors used Ficoll-Paque density gradient centrifugation to separate PBMCs. The input was roughly 10 ml of fresh peripheral blood. Study-level points and caveats: Most thyroid clonotypes expanded beyond 0.001 frequency were also found in blood.

Losses at the gene ends were 1 base for V and 5 bases for J; bases not matched to a gene: 9. The CDR3 has 17 amino acids. The germline gives CDR1 MDHEN, CDR2 SYDVKM. The sample was peripheral blood. The V and J genes are TRBV28 and TRBJ2-5; 11 positions agree with TRBD2. This receptor was identified in a woman under 30 with Graves' ophthalmopathy. CDR3 sequence (DNA): TGTGCCAGCAGTTTATCAATAGCGGGAGGGGACCGGGAGACCCAGTACTTC. This encodes CASSLSIAGGDRETQYF.